This T cell receptor beta chain stems from a study of cytomegalovirus exposure and HLA in healthy donors. In the study overall: A prior analysis found 100 million to 140 million unique TCR beta sequences from around 200 million T cells.

Study-level results: A missense variant in DCLRE1C was later tied to TCR beta V- and J-gene trimming.

60 Vbeta and 13 Jbeta primers were used in PCR. Measured with immunoSEQ multiplex PCR; TCRdb has only the in-frame clones, and not every one. The data show 150,000 to 200,000 clones, roughly four fifths seen once. CDR1 is KGHSH, CDR2 LQKENI, per germline. The CDR3 runs to 16 residues. The V and J ends lost 0 bases and 3 bases respectively, with 15 bases between them. Remarks on this clone: Its cognate antigen is unknown.

The V call is TRBV18, the J call TRBJ2-7; possibly TRBD1 for D (6 bases). The specimen sequenced was PBMCs. This clonotype originated in a man aged 18 to 30 in good health and CMV-seronegative. CDR3 coding DNA: TGTGCCAGCTCACCACCGGGGACAAATTTCAACTACGAGCAGTACTTC. Translated, it gives CASSPPGTNFNYEQYF.